This T cell receptor (beta chain) was sequenced in a study of CD8+CD57+ T cells in acquired aplastic anemia. Study summary: DNA per sorted CD4+ or CD8+ sample ranged about 0.2 to 27.4 ug, averaging around 3.1 ug.

Germline assignment: CDR1 MGHRA and CDR2 YSYEKL. The CDR3 runs to 18 residues. The V segment lost 4 bases and the J segment 0 bases; nucleotides outside the gene matches: 12. Findings of the study overall: Patients did not significantly differ from controls in CD8+ Simpson's diversity. Around 27 was the count of CD8+ CDR3 sequences that patients shared with controls.

The sample holds many counts of this clonotype. Its antigen is unknown. TCR beta VDJ combinations and CDR3 sequences were profiled from genomic DNA. TCRdb analysed the reads with MiXCR anew, one entry per CDR3 protein. Of some 290,000 distinct CDR3 sequences listed, 45% to 65% are singletons. The specimen sequenced was sorted CD4+, CD8+, or CD8+CD57+ T cells (not recorded which) from PBMCs. The TCR originated in a human donor with severe aplastic anemia or a healthy control (not recorded which). The chain is built from TRBV4-1 and TRBJ2-1; 7 nucleotides match TRBD1. CDR3 region: CASSLQGTEVTSYNEQFF. The CDR3 DNA reads as TGCGCCAGCAGCCTACAGGGGACAGAAGTTACCTCCTACAATGAGCAGTTCTTC.